A selection of T cell receptor beta chains follows, all from one sample in a study of chemoradiotherapy in HPV16-positive cancers. Generated by immunoSEQ multiplex PCR, the TCRdb table keeps only in-frame clones and is missing some. The sample includes 20,000 to 30,000 clones, approximately 94% of them seen just once. Collection took place from a patient who underwent chemoradiotherapy. These TCRs come from a human donor with HPV-associated anogenital cancer. Both conserved end residues are part of each CDR3. The D gene is left open where the match is weak. The size of a clone is reported for some rows only, either as once, few or many, or as a class for expanded clones.

CDR3nt | CDR3aa | abundance | j_gene | v_gene | d_gene
TGTGCCTGGAGATTAGCAGGGGATCTAGGAAATTCACCCCTCCACTTT | CAWRLAGDLGNSPLHF | NA | TRBJ1-6 | TRBV30 | NA
TGCGCCAGCAGCTTCGTTGGCGGAGGCCACAATGAGCAGTTCTTC | CASSFVGGGHNEQFF | NA | TRBJ2-1 | TRBV5-1 | NA
TGTGCCACCAGCAGATGGGACTCGGGCCACAATGAGCAGTTCTTC | CATSRWDSGHNEQFF | NA | TRBJ2-1 | TRBV15 | NA
TGCAGCGCCGGGACAGGGAAGATCTACGAGCAGTACTTC | CSAGTGKIYEQYF | NA | TRBJ2-7 | TRBV29-1 | TRBD1
TGTGCCAGCAGTTTGCCGGGACGCACAGATACGCAGTATTTT | CASSLPGRTDTQYF | NA | TRBJ2-3 | TRBV28 | NA
TGTGCCAGCAGCAAAGTCGGCGGGAGGGGGAACGGCGAGCAGTACTTC | CASSKVGGRGNGEQYF | once | TRBJ2-7 | TRBV21-1 | NA
TGCGCCAGCAGCTTTTTTAGGGGTACTAATGAAAAACTGTTTTTT | CASSFFRGTNEKLFF | NA | TRBJ1-4 | TRBV5-1 | NA
TGTGCCTGGAGGACTAGCGGGGGGGTGGCTACGCAGTATTTT | CAWRTSGGVATQYF | NA | TRBJ2-3 | TRBV30 | TRBD2
TGCGCCAGCAGCCAAGATCACGGGATCTATAACTACAATGAGCAGTTCTTC | CASSQDHGIYNYNEQFF | NA | TRBJ2-1 | TRBV4-1 | NA
TGTGCCAGCAGTTTACCCGGCAGGGTAAGAGAAAAACTGTTTTTT | CASSLPGRVREKLFF | NA | TRBJ1-4 | TRBV28 | NA
TGCAGCGTTGGACGGAAGCATACCGGGGAGCTGTTTTTT | CSVGRKHTGELFF | NA | TRBJ2-2 | TRBV29-1 | NA
TGTGCCAGTAGTATCCGGACTAGCGGTTCCTACGAGCAGTACTTC | CASSIRTSGSYEQYF | NA | TRBJ2-7 | TRBV19 | TRBD2
TGTGCCAGCAGCTTAGGCGGGACAAGCACAGATACGCAGTATTTT | CASSLGGTSTDTQYF | NA | TRBJ2-3 | TRBV7-6 | NA
TGTGCCAGCAGTTTATGGCAGAGTAACACTGAAGCTTTCTTT | CASSLWQSNTEAFF | NA | TRBJ1-1 | TRBV28 | NA
TGTGCCAGCAGCCCTAGCGGGGTAATCACTGAAGCTTTCTTT | CASSPSGVITEAFF | NA | TRBJ1-1 | TRBV7-2 | NA
TGTGCCAGCAGTTCCCGTTCTCCCGGACAGGGGGCTGGGGCCAACGTCCTGACTTTC | CASSSRSPGQGAGANVLTF | NA | TRBJ2-6 | TRBV28 | TRBD1
TGTGCCAGCAGCTTAGAAAGGGGCAACGAGCAGTACTTC | CASSLERGNEQYF | NA | TRBJ2-7 | TRBV7-7 | NA
TGTGCCAGCAGCGCCGACAGCCTCTATGGCTACACCTTC | CASSADSLYGYTF | NA | TRBJ1-2 | TRBV5-4 | NA
TGTGCCAGCAGCGTGGCAGCGGGTTTATTTTACCATGAGCAGTTCTTC | CASSVAAGLFYHEQFF | NA | TRBJ2-1 | TRBV9 | NA
TGTGCCAGCGAGGGGGGTAACTATGGCTACACCTTC | CASEGGNYGYTF | NA | TRBJ1-2 | TRBV19 | NA
TGTGCCAGCAGGCGGGGGAGGGATTTGGGCACTGAAGCTTTCTTT | CASRRGRDLGTEAFF | NA | TRBJ1-1 | TRBV27 | NA
TGCGCCAGCAGCCAAGGCCCCGGGTCTGGAAACACCATATATTTT | CASSQGPGSGNTIYF | once | TRBJ1-3 | TRBV4-3 | NA
TGCAGCGCCTGGGGAGGGGCAGGGGTTAACTATGGCTACACCTTC | CSAWGGAGVNYGYTF | NA | TRBJ1-2 | TRBV29-1 | NA
TGTGCCAGCAGCTGGGGGACAGGCGTAAATGGCTACACCTTC | CASSWGTGVNGYTF | NA | TRBJ1-2 | TRBV5-5 | TRBD1
TGTGCCAGCGACAGGGAGATAGGGACCGGGGAGCTGTTTTTT | CASDREIGTGELFF | once | TRBJ2-2 | TRBV2 | TRBD1
TGTGCCACCTCGGGACCCAACGAGCAGTACTTC | CATSGPNEQYF | NA | TRBJ2-7 | TRBV19 | NA
TGTGCCAGCAGCTTTACGGACAGGGCGAACGGCTACACCTTC | CASSFTDRANGYTF | NA | TRBJ1-2 | TRBV7-2 | TRBD1
TGCGCCAGCAGCGCCCGGGTGGGCGACTACAATGAGCAGTTCTTC | CASSARVGDYNEQFF | NA | TRBJ2-1 | TRBV10-1 | NA
TGTGCCAGCAGCCCCGGGACAGATATATATCAGCCCCAGCATTTT | CASSPGTDIYQPQHF | NA | TRBJ1-5 | TRBV7-9 | TRBD1
TGCGCCAGCAGCCCCGTTGCAACTAATGAAAAACTGTTTTTT | CASSPVATNEKLFF | NA | TRBJ1-4 | TRBV4-1 | NA
TGTGCCAGCAGCTCGACTAGCGGGAGTGGGGCCAACGTCCTGACTTTC | CASSSTSGSGANVLTF | NA | TRBJ2-6 | TRBV7-2 | TRBD2
TGTGCCAGCAGCCAAGATCTAGCTAGCGGTGCGTACGAGCAGTACTTC | CASSQDLASGAYEQYF | NA | TRBJ2-7 | TRBV4-2 | TRBD2
TGCGCCAGCGGCACTGGGACAGGCCAAGAGACCCAGTACTTC | CASGTGTGQETQYF | NA | TRBJ2-5 | TRBV5-1 | TRBD1
TGTGCCAGCAGTTACTCGAGGAGCTCTGGAAACACCATATATTTT | CASSYSRSSGNTIYF | NA | TRBJ1-3 | TRBV6-5 | NA
TGTGCCAGTAGTGTCCGGGACAGCCGTAACACCGGGGAGCTGTTTTTT | CASSVRDSRNTGELFF | NA | TRBJ2-2 | TRBV19 | TRBD1
TGTGCCAGTAACAAACTAGCGGGAGGGGGCAATGAGCAGTTCTTC | CASNKLAGGGNEQFF | NA | TRBJ2-1 | TRBV19 | TRBD2
TGTGCCAGTTGGAAGGGAGATGGCTACACCTTC | CASWKGDGYTF | NA | TRBJ1-2 | TRBV28 | NA
TGTGCCAGCAGCTTAGACCTAACGGTTGGCGGCTACACCTTC | CASSLDLTVGGYTF | once | TRBJ1-2 | TRBV7-9 | NA
TGTGCCAGCAGTGGAGAGAGCACAGATACGCAGTATTTT | CASSGESTDTQYF | NA | TRBJ2-3 | TRBV2 | NA
TGTGCCAGCAGCGTGGACGCAGGCTCCTACGAGCAGTACTTC | CASSVDAGSYEQYF | NA | TRBJ2-7 | TRBV5-4 | NA
TGTGCCAGCAGTGTTTCCAGGGGAACCAACACTGAAGCTTTCTTT | CASSVSRGTNTEAFF | NA | TRBJ1-1 | TRBV6-1 | NA